The 10 T cell receptor beta chains presented below share a single source sample, sequenced in a study of cytomegalovirus exposure and HLA in healthy donors. A multiplex PCR was run with 60 Vbeta primers and 13 Jbeta primers. Generated by immunoSEQ multiplex PCR, the TCRdb table keeps only in-frame clones and is missing some. Among 100,000 to 150,000 clones listed, approximately 80% were seen once. The material sequenced was PBMCs. The receptors were gathered from a woman aged 40 to 55 in good health and CMV-seronegative.

The sample holds a few counts of this clone. In DNA form, the CDR3 reads TGTGCCAGCAGCTTACAGGGGAGTGACTACGAGCAGTACTTC. Translated: CASSLQGSDYEQYF. This rearrangement joins TRBV5-6 to TRBJ2-7, with 7 bases fitting TRBD1. The CDR3 sequence is 14 residues long. Looked up from germline, CDR1 is SGHDT and CDR2 is YYEEEE. V trimming: 2 bases; J trimming: 3 bases; junction bases outside the gene matches: 5.

This clone was picked up one time. The chain combines TRBV9 with TRBJ2-5, with a weak D call TRBD1 (7 bases). V shed 4 bases and J shed 5 bases, with 18 bases lying between them. The CDR3 length is 15 residues. The germline V gene encodes CDR1 SGDLS and CDR2 YYNGEE. The CDR3 DNA is TGTGCCAGCAGCCCCCAGGGGGGTGTCAAGGAGACCCAGTACTTC. It yields the protein CASSPQGGVKETQYF.

V usage is TRBV5-6 and J usage is TRBJ1-1, with TRBD1 as a possible D gene (6 bases). The CDR3 covers 15 residues. The V and J ends lost 4 bases and 2 bases respectively, with 15 bases between them. Germline loops: CDR1 SGHDT, CDR2 YYEEEE. This CDR3 is CASSPTGLHNTEAFF. The CDR3 DNA follows: TGTGCCAGCAGCCCCACAGGGCTCCATAACACTGAAGCTTTCTTT.

This clone was observed a handful of times. The chain recombines TRBV18 with TRBJ2-7; D gene unclear. This CDR3 contains 15 residues. Trimming cost V 3 bases and J 0 bases, with 12 bases left between them. Germline V gene data show CDR1 as KGHSH and CDR2 as LQKENI. CDR3 DNA sequence: TGTGCCAGCTCACCTCAGGCGAAGAGCTCCTACGAGCAGTACTTC. Its translation is CASSPQAKSSYEQYF.

Here the CDR3 reads CASSLRLAGNTGELFF. The CDR3 bases are TGTGCCAGCAGTCTTCGACTAGCGGGGAACACCGGGGAGCTGTTTTTT. V gene TRBV6-6 combines with J gene TRBJ2-2; 10 bases map to TRBD2. CDR3 length: 16 residues. CDR1 is MNHNY and CDR2 is SVGAGI in the germline V gene (reference sequence). Trimming at V came to 5 bases and at J to 1 base, leaving 4 bases not matched to a gene.

The J gene is TRBJ1-1, the V gene TRBV27, with no clear D. CDR1 and CDR2 from the germline V gene are MNHEY and SMNVEV (reference sequence). V lost 8 bases and J 1 base, leaving 11 bases between the germline ends. CDR3 length: 13 amino acids. The CDR3 nucleotides are TGTGCCAGCCTGGTGGCCTCGAACACTGAAGCTTTCTTT. It codes for CASLVASNTEAFF.

The chain uses TRBV6-5 and TRBJ2-7; D unclear. CDR3 length: 13 amino acids. Germline CDR1 reads MNHEY; CDR2 reads SVGAGI. V gave up 5 bases and J gave up 2 bases, with 10 bases separating them. CDR3 sequence: CASSESPTYEQYF. The CDR3 DNA sequence: TGTGCCAGCAGTGAGTCCCCGACCTACGAGCAGTACTTC.

This clone was observed a few times. CDR3: CASSRSGSNNEQFF. For the CDR3, the DNA is TGCGCCAGCAGCCGCAGCGGGAGCAACAATGAGCAGTTCTTC. The chain couples TRBV4-3 to TRBJ2-1; TRBD2 matches 8 bases. Per germline, CDR1 LGHNA and CDR2 YSLEER. CDR3 size: 14 residues. The ends lost 4 bases at V and 5 bases at J; junction bases unmatched: 4.

This clone appeared a few times. The chain carries TRBV7-2 and TRBJ1-2, with TRBD1 matching over 9 bases. Germline CDR1 and CDR2: SGHTA and FQGNSA. Germline trimming cut 5 bases from V and 4 bases from J; bases unmatched to any gene: 8. This CDR3 contains 15 residues. CDR3 in amino acids: CASSPGQGMSYGYTF. In DNA, the CDR3 is TGTGCCAGCAGCCCAGGACAGGGGATGAGCTATGGCTACACCTTC.

The count of this clone is one. The chain joins TRBV29-1 to TRBJ1-1; TRBD1 might be the D (6 bases). Trimming stripped 7 bases from V and 1 base from J, with 10 bases between. This CDR3 has 12 amino acids. The germline V gene encodes CDR1 SQVTM and CDR2 ANQGSEA. CDR3 nucleotide sequence: TGCAGCGCGTTGACAGGGAACACTGAAGCTTTCTTT. It translates to CSALTGNTEAFF.